This T cell receptor beta chain was found in a study of T cells expressing NK-cell markers. Study-wide background: Seven of the eight sequenced donors were classified as HCMV-seropositive, and one was classified as seronegative. Study-wide results and limits: Leadership of the CD3+CD56-NKG2C+ fraction also belonged to these clonotypes in four donors. A range of about 1.0-8% of CD8+ T cells consisted of dominant NKG2C+ clonotypes in roughly 6 donors.

The CDR3 length is 13 residues. Germline V lookup: CDR1 SQVTM, CDR2 ANQGSEA. TCRdb reanalyzed the 5' RACE reads, giving one entry per CDR3 protein sequence and no DNA. The sample table includes about 260,000 distinct CDR3 sequences. Notes on this clonotype: Its specificity is unknown.

This clonotype was obtained from a man aged 18 to 29 in good health. This sequence joins TRBV29-1 and TRBJ2-7; no DNA is available, so the TRBD1 call from TCRdb remains unchecked. Sequencing was performed on blood T cells: a sorted CD56 or NKG2C T cell subset, CD4+ or CD8+ T cells, or bulk PBMC T cells (not recorded which). The CDR3: CSCRGQGADEQYF.